This note documents a single T cell receptor beta chain sequence. The CDR3 has 14 amino acids. Trimming stripped 1 base from V and 4 bases from J, with 10 bases between. TCRdb redid the calling of the 5' RACE reads with MiXCR, one entry per CDR3 protein. This sample yields about 430,000 distinct CDR3 sequences, of which 20% to 25% are seen a single time; 8.8% belongs to the top ten. This entry is derived from a study of T-cell memory formation after mild COVID-19. On the study more broadly: Most TCR clusters belonged to a single donor.

The receptor's source is an adult woman who had mild COVID-19 (a few samples of this study predate the infection). Cell type and time point are not known. V and J are TRBV12-3 or TRBV12-4 and TRBJ1-1; D is unresolved. The sequenced sample consisted of PBMCs or a T cell subset sorted from them (not recorded which). In DNA, the CDR3 is TGTGCCAGCAGTTTAGAATCCCTAGGCACTGAAGCTTTCTTT. It translates to CASSLESLGTEAFF.